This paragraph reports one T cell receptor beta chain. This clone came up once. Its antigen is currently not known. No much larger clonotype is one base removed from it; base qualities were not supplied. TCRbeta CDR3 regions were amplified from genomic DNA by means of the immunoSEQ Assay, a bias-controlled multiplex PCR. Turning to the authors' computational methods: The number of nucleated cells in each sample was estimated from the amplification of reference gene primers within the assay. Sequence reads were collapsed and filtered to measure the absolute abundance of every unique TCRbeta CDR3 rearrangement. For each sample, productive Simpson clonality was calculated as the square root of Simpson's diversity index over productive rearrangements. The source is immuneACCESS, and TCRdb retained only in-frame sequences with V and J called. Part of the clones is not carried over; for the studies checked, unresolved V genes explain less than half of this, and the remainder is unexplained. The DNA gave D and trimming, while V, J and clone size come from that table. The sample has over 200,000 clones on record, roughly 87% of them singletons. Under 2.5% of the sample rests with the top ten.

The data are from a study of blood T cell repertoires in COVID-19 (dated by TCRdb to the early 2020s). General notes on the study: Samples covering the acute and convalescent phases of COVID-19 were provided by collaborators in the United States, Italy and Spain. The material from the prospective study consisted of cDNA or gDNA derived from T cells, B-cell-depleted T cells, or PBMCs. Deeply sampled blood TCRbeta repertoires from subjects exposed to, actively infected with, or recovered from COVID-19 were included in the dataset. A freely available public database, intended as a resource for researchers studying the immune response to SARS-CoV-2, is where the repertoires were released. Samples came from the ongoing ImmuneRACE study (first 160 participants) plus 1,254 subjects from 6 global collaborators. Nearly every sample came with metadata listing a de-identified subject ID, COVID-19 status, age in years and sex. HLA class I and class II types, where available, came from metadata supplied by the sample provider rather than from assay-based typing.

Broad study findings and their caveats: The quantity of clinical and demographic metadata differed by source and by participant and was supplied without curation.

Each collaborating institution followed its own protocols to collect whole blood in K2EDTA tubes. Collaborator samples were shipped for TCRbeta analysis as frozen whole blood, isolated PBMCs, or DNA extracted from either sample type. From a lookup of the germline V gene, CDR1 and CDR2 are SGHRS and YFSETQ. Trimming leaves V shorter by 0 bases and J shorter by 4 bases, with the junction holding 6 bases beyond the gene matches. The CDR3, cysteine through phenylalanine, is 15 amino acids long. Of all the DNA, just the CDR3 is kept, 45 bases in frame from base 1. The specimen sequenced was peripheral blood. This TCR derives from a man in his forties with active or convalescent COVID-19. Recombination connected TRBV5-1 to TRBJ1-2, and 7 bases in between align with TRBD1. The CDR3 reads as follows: CASSLGQGLFYGYTF. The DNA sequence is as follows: TGCGCCAGCAGCTTGGGACAGGGCCTCTTCTATGGCTACACCTTC.